This T cell receptor (beta chain) was sequenced during a study of molecular identifiers for immune sequencing clone quantification. Study-level points and caveats: Highly expanded clone sizes could be underestimated through barcode sharing by identical TCR molecules. Clones exceeding 20 RNA copies carried over 97% of effector molecules but under 1% of naive-cell molecules.

Within the sample, this clonotype is medium-sized. As yet, its antigen is unknown. Previously described methods and listed TCR primers were employed for the bulk TCR libraries. MiXCR, run by TCRdb on the PCR reads, gives a single entry per CDR3 protein. This table has more than 10,000 distinct CDR3 sequences, around 15% appearing once. There are 12 residues in the CDR3. CDR1 is GTSNPN, CDR2 SVGIG, per germline (reference sequence). The junction had 1 base not matched to a gene; V was cut back by 4 bases and J by 4 bases. A CD8+CD4-CCR7+CD45RA+ phenotype served as the sorting definition for naive CD8 T cells.

This chain links TRBV30 with TRBJ2-7, with 10 bases fitting TRBD2. The source of this sequence is a human donor in good health. Some libraries in this study had Jurkat cell RNA spiked in. The sequenced sample consisted of naive CD8+ T cells from blood, with Jurkat cell RNA spiked in. Subset denoted: FACS-sorted CD8+CD4-CCR7+CD45RA+ naive T cells. CDR3 DNA: TGTGCCTGGACTAGCGGGAGATACGAGCAGTACTTC. Translated, it gives CAWTSGRYEQYF. Drawing the rest from reference TRBV30 and TRBJ2-7, the complete variable domain is SQTIHQWPATLVQPVGSPLSLECTVEGTSNPNLYWYRQAAGRGLQLLFYSVGIGQISSEVPQNLSASRPQDRQFILSSKKLLLSDSGFYLCAWTSGRYEQYFGPGTRLTVT.